This T cell receptor (beta chain) was documented in a study of shared clonotypes between healthy human individuals. Assay execution took place at the deep level. Replicate sorted-subset PCRs were loaded with around 220 ng DNA, about 30,000 T cell genomes. Measured with immunoSEQ multiplex PCR; TCRdb has only the in-frame clones, and not every one. Among about 600,000 clones listed, approximately 97% were seen once. Study-wide findings and caveats: Tissue TCR repertoires likely differ from these blood-only repertoires.

This CDR3 is 14 amino acids long. The ends were cut back, 3 bases at V and 4 bases at J, with 10 bases in the middle. The germline V gene encodes CDR1 SNHLY and CDR2 FYNNEI. With respect to this clone: Its antigen is still unknown.

This receptor was identified in a woman in her thirties in good health. The sequencing input was naive CD4+ T cells sorted from blood. Specified subset: CD45RA+ positively selected. The gene calls are TRBV2 and TRBJ1-5, with D possibly TRBD1 on 5 matching bases. CDR3 nucleotides: TGTGCCAGCAGTGAGCAGGGAGGAAATCAGCCCCAGCATTTT. Its translation: CASSEQGGNQPQHF.